The clone carrying this T cell receptor beta chain was seen a few times. What it binds is unknown. These data come from a study of identifying expanded T cells in peripheral blood. Broader study findings: Approximately two-week clone count variance significantly increased as total template count grew.

The repertoire was sequenced with immunoSEQ multiplex PCR; TCRdb's copy has only in-frame clones and lacks some. The sample lists about 86,000 clones; roughly 84% were seen once. In germline, CDR1 is SGHNT, CDR2 YYREEE (reference sequence). The V segment lost 3 bases and the J segment 2 bases; nucleotides outside the gene matches: 0. The CDR3 is 13 residues long. The J gene is TRBJ1-2, the V gene TRBV5-4; 8 nucleotides line up with TRBD1. The TCR sequence derives from a person between 18 and 75 years old in good health. Sample: blood. CDR3 in DNA: TGTGCCAGCAGCTGGACAGGGAACTATGGCTACACCTTC. It translates to CASSWTGNYGYTF.